Listed below are T cell receptor beta chains from one sample, sequenced in a study of molecular identifiers for immune sequencing clone quantification. TCRdb used MiXCR to reprocess the PCR reads, holding one entry per CDR3 protein. The sample records about 500,000 distinct CDR3 sequences, 20% to 25% being singletons. The material sequenced was naive CD8+ T cells from blood, with Jurkat cell RNA spiked in. All receptors derive from a human donor in good health. Some libraries in this study had Jurkat cell RNA spiked in. Both conserved end residues are part of each CDR3. The D gene is left open where the match is weak. Rows give clone size only sometimes, using once, few, many, or a class for an expanded clone.

d_call clone_size j_call v_call cdr3_nt cdr3_aa
NA many TRBJ2-3 TRBV11-1 TGTGCCAGCAGATCCCTTTACGGAGGTACGCAGTATTTT CASRSLYGGTQYF
NA few TRBJ1-1 TRBV30 TGTGCCTGGAGTGACTTCTCGACCCCGAGGGCTTTCTTT CAWSDFSTPRAFF
NA NA TRBJ2-7 TRBV19 TGTGCCAGTAGTATCCCGGGCCGGACGTACGAGCAGTACTTC CASSIPGRTYEQYF
NA many TRBJ2-2 TRBV19 TGTGCCAGTACCCTAGGCGCCGGGGAGCTGTTTTTT CASTLGAGELFF
NA many TRBJ2-6 TRBV2 TGTGCCAGTATTGATCGCCCAGGGTCAGGGGCCAACGTCCTGACTTTC CASIDRPGSGANVLTF
NA many TRBJ1-1 TRBV7-9 TGTGCCAGCGGCCCCAGGGTGAACACTGAAGCTTTCTTT CASGPRVNTEAFF
NA many TRBJ2-7 TRBV6-2/TRBV6-3 TGTGCCAGCAGTTACCAGGACAGCTCCTACGAGCAGTACTTC CASSYQDSSYEQYF
NA NA TRBJ2-7 TRBV4-1 TGCGCCAGCAGCCAAGGGGTCACTGGCTGGGACGAGCAGTACTTC CASSQGVTGWDEQYF
TRBD1 many TRBJ1-1 TRBV7-9 TGTGCCAGCAGCTTAGACAGGGGAGGTGAAGCTTTCTTT CASSLDRGGEAFF
TRBD1 few TRBJ1-1 TRBV15 TGTGCCACCAGCAGACCACCCGGGACAGGGCCGACAGCTTTCTTT CATSRPPGTGPTAFF
NA many TRBJ2-5 TRBV12-3/TRBV12-4 TGTGCCAGCAGTCTAACAGGAGGACAAGAGACCCAGTACTTC CASSLTGGQETQYF
TRBD1 many TRBJ1-1 TRBV4-3 TGCGCCAGCAGCCAAGATTCCCCAGGGGGTCTATCTGAAGCTTTCTTT CASSQDSPGGLSEAFF
TRBD1 NA TRBJ1-1 TRBV10-3 TGTGCCATCAGACAGGGGGGTACTGAAGCTTTCTTT CAIRQGGTEAFF
NA many TRBJ2-5 TRBV7-9 TGTGCCAGCAGACCGGCCATGGGGGCCCAAGAGACCCAGTACTTC CASRPAMGAQETQYF
NA few TRBJ2-7 TRBV19 TGTGCCAGTAGTGGGGAGACCTACGAGCAGTACTTC CASSGETYEQYF
TRBD2 many TRBJ2-7 TRBV4-2 TGTGCCAGCAGCCAAGAGGGGGCAGGGACTAGCGGATCCTACGAGCAGTACTTC CASSQEGAGTSGSYEQYF
NA few TRBJ2-2 TRBV25-1 TGTGCCAGACCCTGGGGGACATCGAACACCGGGGAGCTGTTTTTT CARPWGTSNTGELFF
NA few TRBJ2-7 TRBV29-1 TGCAGCGTTGCTGGTGTTGGGAAACTCCTCTACGAGCAGTACTTC CSVAGVGKLLYEQYF
NA many TRBJ1-6 TRBV4-1 TGCGCCAGCAGCCAACGGGAGGGGAATTCACCCCTCCACTTT CASSQREGNSPLHF
TRBD2 NA TRBJ2-7 TRBV20-1 TGCAGTGCTAGAGATCGGGGGGGACTAGCGGGCTCCTACGAGCAGTACTTC CSARDRGGLAGSYEQYF
TRBD2 few TRBJ2-2 TRBV7-9 TGTGCCAGCAGCTCAAATAGCGGGGCGAACACCGGGGAGCTGTTTTTT CASSSNSGANTGELFF
NA few TRBJ1-1 TRBV19 TGTGCCAGTGGTCTTGGCCCCTGGTCTGAAGCTTTCTTT CASGLGPWSEAFF
NA many TRBJ2-7 TRBV28 TGTGCCAGCAGTTCCACAGACCACCGGCCCTACGAGCAGTACTTC CASSSTDHRPYEQYF
NA NA TRBJ1-5 TRBV27 TGTGCCAGCAGTCTATTGAGCAATCTGCCCCAGCATTTT CASSLLSNLPQHF
NA NA TRBJ1-2 TRBV12-3/TRBV12-4 TGTGCCAGCAGTATAGTGAGGCCCCGGTCCGACTACACCTTC CASSIVRPRSDYTF
TRBD1 NA TRBJ2-7 TRBV19 TGTGCCAGTAGTTTCTCGGGACAGGAAACCTACGAGCAGTACTTC CASSFSGQETYEQYF
NA few TRBJ2-2 TRBV27 TGTGCCAGCACCGGATTTATGACTGCTAATATGGAGCTGTTTTTT CASTGFMTANMELFF
NA many TRBJ2-5 TRBV9 TGTGCCAGCAGCTTGGACAGTCAAGAGACCCAGTACTTC CASSLDSQETQYF
TRBD1 few TRBJ1-2 TRBV4-3 TGCGCCAGCAGCCCCGGGACAGGGGGCTGGTATGGCTACACCTTC CASSPGTGGWYGYTF
TRBD1 many TRBJ1-1 TRBV30 TGTGCCTGGGATAGGACAGGTGGCACTGAAGCTTTCTTT CAWDRTGGTEAFF
NA NA TRBJ1-5 TRBV7-9 TGTGCCAGCAGCTTAACAGAAGACAATCAGCCCCAGCATTTT CASSLTEDNQPQHF
NA NA TRBJ1-2 TRBV7-9 TGTGCCAGCAGCTTAGCGCCGGGGGACATATATGGCTACACCTTC CASSLAPGDIYGYTF
TRBD2 NA TRBJ2-2 TRBV24-1 TGTGCCACCCAGGAGACTAGCATGAACACCGGGGAGCTGTTTTTT CATQETSMNTGELFF
NA NA TRBJ1-1 TRBV14 TGTGCCAGCAGCCACTTGGGGGGCACTGAAGCTTTCTTT CASSHLGGTEAFF
NA NA TRBJ2-5 TRBV7-9 TGTGCCAGCAGCGCGACTACAGGGGCGGGGGAGACCCAGTACTTC CASSATTGAGETQYF
NA NA TRBJ2-2 TRBV19 TGTGCCAGTAGTACGAGTTCTGGCGGGGAGCTGTTTTTT CASSTSSGGELFF
TRBD2 few TRBJ2-2 TRBV6-2/TRBV6-3 TGTGCCACCTCATTTTCCGGGACTAGGGACACCGGGGAGCTGTTTTTT CATSFSGTRDTGELFF